This T cell receptor beta chain was obtained from a study of blood T cell repertoires in COVID-19 (dated by TCRdb to 2020 to 2021). With respect to the entire study: Samples from collaborators originated in the United States, Italy and Spain and spanned both the acute and convalescent phases of COVID-19. The material from the prospective study consisted of cDNA or gDNA derived from T cells, B-cell-depleted T cells, or PBMCs. Subjects who had been exposed to COVID-19, were actively infected with it, or had recovered from it provided the deeply sampled blood TCRbeta repertoires that made up the dataset. The repertoires were made available in a free public database intended to serve as a resource for research on the immune response to SARS-CoV-2. The samples were drawn from the first 160 participants of the ongoing ImmuneRACE study and from 1,254 subjects provided by 6 global collaborators. A de-identified subject ID, COVID-19 status, age in years and sex were almost always included in the sample metadata. HLA class I and class II types, where available, came from metadata supplied by the sample provider rather than from assay-based typing. Broader findings and caveats from the paper: The quantity of clinical and demographic metadata differed by source and by participant and was supplied without curation.

The collaborating institutions used their own protocols to collect whole blood in K2EDTA tubes. For TCRbeta analysis, collaborators shipped samples in one of three forms: frozen whole blood, isolated PBMCs, or DNA extracted from either of those sample types. V trim: 2 bases; J trim: 4 bases; unmatched bases: 7. Per the germline V gene, SGDLS is the CDR1 and YYNGEE is the CDR2. The CDR3 starts with the cysteine, ends with the phenylalanine, and has 15 residues. The sequence is cut down to CDR3 DNA, 45 bases in frame from base 1. In the case of this clone: There is no known antigen for this receptor. Base quality data are lacking; no much larger clone is found one base away.

TCRbeta CDR3 regions were amplified from genomic DNA using the immunoSEQ Assay, a bias-controlled multiplex PCR. In the authors' own workflow: The number of nucleated cells in each sample was estimated from the amplification of reference gene primers within the assay. Sequence reads were collapsed and filtered to measure the absolute abundance of every unique TCRbeta CDR3 rearrangement. For each sample, productive Simpson clonality was calculated as the square root of Simpson's diversity index across productive rearrangements. TCRdb holds this immuneACCESS table with in-frame rearrangements only. Some clones are missing; in checked studies, unresolved V genes explain under half, and the rest has no known cause. V and J calls and clone size come straight from that table; D and trimming were deduced from the DNA. This sample is represented by about 280,000 clones; about 89% of them were singletons. The ten largest make up approximately 2.2% of the sample.

The sequencing input was peripheral blood. The receptor was derived from a middle-aged man with acute or convalescent COVID-19. The sequence is built from TRBV9 and TRBJ1-2, with 8 bases matching TRBD1. The sequence in DNA is TGTGCCAGCAGCGTCATTGACAGGGGCCCCTATGGCTACACCTTC. This gives the protein CASSVIDRGPYGYTF.